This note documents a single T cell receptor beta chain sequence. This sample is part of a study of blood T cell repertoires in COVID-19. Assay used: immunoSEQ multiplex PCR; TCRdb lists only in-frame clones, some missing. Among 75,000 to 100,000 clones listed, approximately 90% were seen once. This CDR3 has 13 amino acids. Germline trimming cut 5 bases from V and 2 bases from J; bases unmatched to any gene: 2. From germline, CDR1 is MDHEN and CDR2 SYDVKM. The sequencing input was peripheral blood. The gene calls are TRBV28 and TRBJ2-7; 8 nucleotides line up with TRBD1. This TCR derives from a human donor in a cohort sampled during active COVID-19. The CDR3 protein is CASSLTGAYEQYF. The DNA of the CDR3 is TGTGCCAGCAGTCTGACAGGGGCCTACGAGCAGTACTTC.